This T cell receptor (beta chain) derives from a study of cytomegalovirus exposure and HLA in healthy donors. Study in general: In a previous analysis, 100 million to 140 million unique TCR beta sequences were found from 150 million to 200 million T cells.

Notes on this clone: As yet, its antigen is unknown.

With 60 Vbeta and 13 Jbeta primers, the PCR was carried out. Libraries were prepared by immunoSEQ multiplex PCR; TCRdb keeps only in-frame clonotypes and omits some of them. The sample lists some 160,000 clones, approximately 70% seen once, with approximately 5.6% in the top ten. The CDR3 runs 16 residues. Germline-derived CDR1 and CDR2 are SEHNR and FQNEAQ (reference sequence). Trimming removed 4 bases from V and 4 bases from J; junction bases left unmatched: 7. Points from the study as a whole: There were some public TCRs occurring in many donors, but most TCR sequences were rare.

The TCR originated in a woman under 30 in good health and CMV-seropositive. The sample comprised PBMCs. This chain connects TRBV7-9 to TRBJ2-1, with 10 bases lining up with TRBD1. DNA for the CDR3: TGTGCCAGCAGCTCCGACAGGGGGCGCATGTACAATGAGCAGTTCTTC. Its translation is CASSSDRGRMYNEQFF.